The rows below give T cell receptor beta chains drawn from one sample of a study of blood T cells in healthy people across ages. TCRdb reprocessed the 5' RACE reads via MiXCR and lists one record per CDR3 protein. In the table there are hundreds of thousands of distinct CDR3 sequences, approximately 50% of which are singletons. The specimen was blood. These receptor sequences come from a woman aged 55-70 years in good health. Both conserved end residues are part of each CDR3. The D gene is left open where the match is weak. Some rows mark clone size as missing; the rest say once, few, many or name a class of expanded clone.

D gene,J gene,V gene,clone size,CDR3 protein,CDR3 DNA
TRBD2,TRBJ2-7,TRBV29-1,-,CSVGKLAGGWNEQYF,TGCAGCGTTGGAAAACTAGCGGGAGGTTGGAATGAGCAGTACTTC
-,TRBJ2-1,TRBV7-3,-,CASSLIPQPSYNEQFF,TGTGCCAGCAGCTTAATACCCCAACCATCCTACAATGAGCAGTTCTTC
-,TRBJ1-1,TRBV4-3,-,CASSQDSGYGTEAFF,TGCGCCAGCAGCCAAGATTCGGGTTACGGCACTGAAGCTTTCTTT
TRBD1,TRBJ2-7,TRBV10-3,-,CAISEPTGRTYEQYF,TGTGCCATCAGTGAGCCGACAGGGCGTACCTACGAGCAGTACTTC
TRBD1,TRBJ1-3,TRBV20-1,-,CSARRGDRDAGNTIYF,TGCAGTGCTAGGAGAGGGGACAGGGATGCTGGAAACACCATATATTTT
-,TRBJ1-5,TRBV6-1,-,CASSGGEAGGNQPQHF,TGTGCCAGCAGTGGAGGAGAGGCCGGTGGAAATCAGCCCCAGCATTTT
-,TRBJ2-6,TRBV12-3/TRBV12-4,once,CASSLKAGLVSGANVLTF,TGTGCCAGCAGTTTAAAGGCAGGATTGGTTTCTGGGGCCAACGTCCTGACTTTC
-,TRBJ2-7,TRBV7-9,-,CASSSRWGSYEQYF,TGTGCCAGCAGCTCCAGATGGGGGTCCTACGAGCAGTACTTC
-,TRBJ1-2,TRBV15,-,CATSWGPDGYTF,TGTGCCACCAGCTGGGGGCCCGATGGCTACACCTTC
TRBD2,TRBJ2-7,TRBV2,-,CATKGLAGGSSYEQYF,TGTGCCACCAAGGGACTAGCGGGAGGGAGCTCCTACGAGCAGTACTTC
-,TRBJ1-2,TRBV13,-,CASSFEIIYGYTF,TGTGCCAGCAGCTTCGAGATAATCTATGGCTACACCTTC
-,TRBJ1-4,TRBV28,few,CASTPFGATNEKLFF,TGTGCCAGCACCCCCTTCGGCGCAACTAATGAAAAACTGTTTTTT
-,TRBJ2-1,TRBV7-9,-,CASSLHLSADLHNEQFF,TGTGCCAGCAGCCTCCATCTCTCCGCGGACCTTCACAATGAGCAGTTCTTC
-,TRBJ2-1,TRBV20-1,few,CSAETGRHYNEQFF,TGCAGTGCCGAGACGGGGAGGCACTACAATGAGCAGTTCTTC
-,TRBJ2-3,TRBV6-1,-,CASSAAATQVTDTQYF,TGTGCCAGCAGTGCTGCCGCGACGCAGGTCACAGATACGCAGTATTTT
TRBD2,TRBJ2-3,TRBV9,-,CASSVTSGSSTDTQYF,TGTGCCAGCAGCGTGACTAGCGGTTCTAGCACAGATACGCAGTATTTT
TRBD2,TRBJ2-7,TRBV6-1,-,CACSGTLGLAGSKSQEQYF,TGTGCCTGCAGTGGAACTCTAGGACTAGCGGGATCCAAAAGTCAGGAGCAGTACTTC
TRBD1,TRBJ1-2,TRBV7-9,few,CASSSGTGTYGYTF,TGTGCCAGCAGCTCCGGGACAGGGACCTATGGCTACACCTTC
-,TRBJ2-5,TRBV4-2,-,CASSQELAREQYF,TGTGCCAGCAGCCAAGAGTTAGCTCGGGAGCAGTACTTC
-,TRBJ2-5,TRBV15,-,CATSRVVQWTQYF,TGTGCCACCAGCAGAGTGGTCCAGTGGACCCAGTACTTC
-,TRBJ2-5,TRBV11-2,-,CASRRGSGTQYF,TGTGCCAGCAGAAGGGGCTCGGGGACCCAGTACTTC
-,TRBJ2-3,TRBV7-2,-,CASSSEDGDTQYF,TGTGCCAGCAGCTCCGAGGACGGAGATACGCAGTATTTT